These 19 T cell receptor beta chains originate from one sample sequenced in a study of response to subunit inactivated influenza vaccine. TCRdb analysed the RT-PCR reads with MiXCR anew, one entry per CDR3 protein. The sample lists 560,000 or so distinct CDR3 sequences, less than 10% seen once, with over 10% in the top ten. Here the sequenced sample was PBMCs from blood, taken less than 30 months after vaccination. The receptors originated from a man between 50 and 69 years old who received an inactivated influenza vaccine.

The chain has TRBV5-6 and TRBJ2-3, with D uncertain. V was cut by 5 bases and J by 2 bases, with 6 bases left in between. This CDR3 contains 12 residues. CDR1 is SGHDT, CDR2 YYEEEE, per germline. Here the CDR3 reads CASRRATDTQYF. The CDR3 DNA reads as TGTGCCAGCAGACGAGCCACAGATACGCAGTATTTT.

This clonotype has more than one count but fewer than ten. The chain couples TRBV11-2 to TRBJ2-2; maybe TRBD2 (5 bases). This CDR3 contains 13 residues. V was clipped by 3 bases and J by 4 bases, with 6 bases between them. Germline CDR1 and CDR2: SGHAT and FQNNGV. CDR3 in amino acids: CASSFEGTGELFF. The CDR3 bases are TGTGCCAGCAGCTTCGAGGGCACCGGGGAGCTGTTTTTT.

The rearrangement uses TRBV7-9 and TRBJ2-1; D gene ambiguous. The germline gives CDR1 SEHNR, CDR2 FQNEAQ (reference sequence). V was trimmed by 0 bases and J by 9 bases, leaving 9 bases between them. The CDR3 extends over 13 amino acids. This CDR3 reads CASSLASSTEQFF. CDR3 nucleotides: TGTGCCAGCAGCTTAGCTAGCTCCACTGAGCAGTTCTTC.

V is TRBV11-2 and J is TRBJ1-6; D gene uncertain. The V and J ends lost 6 bases and 7 bases respectively, with 16 bases between them. This CDR3 contains 15 residues. From germline, CDR1 is SGHAT and CDR2 FQNNGV. CDR3 residues: CASRSGPLGNSPLHF. The CDR3 DNA reads TGTGCCAGCAGATCAGGCCCCCTCGGGAATTCACCCCTCCACTTT.

This clonotype was counted many times. This chain connects TRBV9 to TRBJ1-1; TRBD1 is a possible D gene (5 bases). The V end lost 3 bases, the J end lost 4 bases, and 13 bases lay between the germline ends. Per the germline V gene, CDR1 is SGDLS and CDR2 is YYNGEE. The CDR3 consists of 14 residues. CDR3: CASSAGGRGTEAFF. The DNA of the CDR3 is TGTGCCAGCAGCGCGGGGGGACGAGGCACTGAAGCTTTCTTT. The variable domain in full, with the rest retrieved from reference TRBV9 and TRBJ1-1, is DSGVTQTPKHLITATGQRVTLRCSPRSGDLSVYWYQQSLDQGLQFLIQYYNGEERAKGNILERFSAQQFPDLHSELNLSSLELGDSALYFCASSAGGRGTEAFFGQGTRLTVV.

The gene calls are TRBV12-3 or TRBV12-4 and TRBJ1-2; 11 nucleotides align to TRBD1. The CDR3 loop spans 14 amino acids. J lost 7 bases, V lost 6 bases, and 7 bases had no gene match. CDR3 in DNA: TGTGCCAGCAGCAGGGGACAGGGGGAGGGTGGCTACACCTTC. This translates into CASSRGQGEGGYTF.

This clonotype was seen a handful of times. V gene TRBV5-6 combines with J gene TRBJ2-5, with 10 positions matching TRBD2. The CDR3 consists of 15 residues. V gave up 2 bases and J gave up 2 bases; unmatched junction bases: 3. The germline V gene encodes CDR1 SGHDT and CDR2 YYEEEE. The CDR3 region is CASSFGLADQETQYF. The CDR3, as DNA: TGTGCCAGCAGCTTCGGACTAGCGGATCAAGAGACCCAGTACTTC.

The rearrangement joins TRBV27 to TRBJ2-7; D call uncertain. This CDR3 contains 15 residues. V lost 6 bases, J lost 4 bases, and 19 bases lay in between. Germline CDR1 and CDR2: MNHEY and SMNVEV (reference sequence). In nucleotides, the CDR3 is TGTGCCAGCAGCCTTAAGTGGATTGCTCCTTACGAGCAGTACTTC. Its protein product is CASSLKWIAPYEQYF.

V usage is TRBV7-9 and J usage is TRBJ1-2; D is possibly TRBD1 (6 bases). Trimming removed 5 bases from V and 6 bases from J, with 16 bases in between. From germline, CDR1 is SEHNR and CDR2 FQNEAQ (reference sequence). The CDR3 contains 14 residues. CDR3 DNA: TGTGCCAGCAGCCGAACAGGACAGTGTCATGGCTACACCTTC. Protein product: CASSRTGQCHGYTF. Filled out from reference TRBV7-9 and TRBJ1-2, the complete variable domain reads DTGVSQNPRHKITKRGQNVTFRCDPISEHNRLYWYRQTLGQGPEFLTYFQNEAQLEKSRLLSDRFSAERPKGSFSTLEIQRTEQGDSAMYLCASSRTGQCHGYTFGSGTRLTVV.

This clonotype was recorded a few times. The gene calls are TRBV14 and TRBJ2-5, with TRBD2 matching over 15 bases. Germline loops: CDR1 SGHDN, CDR2 FVKESK. The CDR3 has 15 residues. With 6 bases clipped from V and 5 bases from J, the junction kept 4 bases outside the gene matches. As DNA, the CDR3 is TGTGCCAGCAGGGGACTAGCGGGAGGACGTGAGACCCAGTACTTC. As protein: CASRGLAGGRETQYF. The complete variable domain, with remaining parts taken from reference TRBV14 and TRBJ2-5, reads EAGVTQFPSHSVIEKGQTVTLRCDPISGHDNLYWYRRVMGKEIKFLLHFVKESKQDESGMPNNRFLAERTGGTYSTLKVQPAELEDSGVYFCASRGLAGGRETQYFGPGTRLLVL.

This clonotype was seen repeatedly, ten times or more. The V call is TRBV11-3, the J call TRBJ2-2; 7 nucleotides agree with TRBD2. This CDR3 contains 15 residues. From germline, CDR1 is SGHNT and CDR2 YENEEA. The J segment lost 4 bases and the V segment lost 0 bases, leaving 2 bases of the junction unmatched. CDR3 sequence reads: CASSLDRTSTGELFF. DNA of the CDR3: TGTGCCAGCAGCTTAGATCGGACTAGCACCGGGGAGCTGTTTTTT. The whole variable domain, filled in from reference TRBV11-3 and TRBJ2-2, reads EAGVVQSPRYKIIEKKQPVAFWCNPISGHNTLYWYLQNLGQGPELLIRYENEEAVDDSQLPKDRFSAERLKGVDSTLKIQPAELGDSAVYLCASSLDRTSTGELFFGEGSRLTVL.

This clonotype came up many times. The CDR3 DNA follows: TGTGCCAGCAGACCCTCTGGGGCCAACGTCCTGACTTTC. Encoded protein: CASRPSGANVLTF. The chain combines TRBV7-2 with TRBJ2-6; D gene ambiguous. The CDR3 contains 13 residues. Germline V gives CDR1 SGHTA, CDR2 FQGNSA. V lost 6 bases and J lost 0, with 3 bases in between.

CDR3 nucleotides: TGCAGTGCATCACGGACAGTTGTTTCCGAGCAGTACTTC. This gives the protein CSASRTVVSEQYF. The genes are TRBV20-1 and TRBJ2-7; D might be TRBD1 (6 bases). The CDR3 consists of 13 residues. CDR1 is DFQATT and CDR2 is SNEGSKA in the germline V gene (reference sequence). Trimming took off 6 bases at V and 6 bases at J, with 18 bases between the two ends.

The chain uses TRBV4-1 and TRBJ1-2, with TRBD1 identical over 8 bases. This CDR3 spans 17 amino acids. The V gene end was trimmed by 1 base and the J gene end by 5 bases; junction bases not matched to a gene: 12. Germline V lookup: CDR1 MGHRA, CDR2 YSYEKL. The CDR3: CASSQVYLGQGGYGYTF. The DNA for the CDR3 is TGCGCCAGCAGCCAAGTTTACCTTGGACAGGGAGGGTATGGCTACACCTTC.

V usage is TRBV12-3 or TRBV12-4 and J usage is TRBJ1-1, with D uncertain. This CDR3 contains 13 residues. V was clipped by 7 bases and J by 5 bases, with 14 bases between them. Written as DNA, the CDR3 is TGTGCCAGCATCTCACCAGGTAGTACTGAAGCTTTCTTT. Translated: CASISPGSTEAFF.

This clonotype was counted a few times. This chain uses TRBV15 with TRBJ2-5; 15 nucleotides match TRBD2. This CDR3 has 16 residues. Germline lookup yields CDR1 LNHNV and CDR2 YYDKDF (reference sequence). V lost 1 base to trimming and J lost 3 bases; unmatched junction nucleotides: 0. CDR3 in DNA: TGTGCCACCAGCAGAGGGACTAGCGGGAGGGAAGAGACCCAGTACTTC. It yields the protein CATSRGTSGREETQYF.

This clonotype was detected ten times or more. The DNA of the CDR3 is TGTGCCAGCAGCCCGCAGACAGGGATCGGCTACACCTTC. It specifies CASSPQTGIGYTF. The chain is built from TRBV7-2 and TRBJ1-2; 7 bases fit TRBD1. Germline V gives CDR1 SGHTA, CDR2 FQGNSA. Trimming removed 5 bases from V and 8 bases from J; junction bases left unmatched: 8. The CDR3 totals 13 residues.

This clonotype appeared many times. This rearrangement joins TRBV24-1 to TRBJ1-2; D uncertain. V lost 0 bases, J lost 7 bases, and 2 bases lay in between. This CDR3 has 11 residues. Germline loops: CDR1 KGHDR, CDR2 SFDVKD. CDR3 in DNA: TGTGCCACCAGTGATTTGGCTGGCTACACCTTC. Its translation is CATSDLAGYTF.

This clonotype turned up a few times. This chain uses TRBV19 with TRBJ2-3; D possibly corresponds to TRBD1 (5 bases). CDR3 size: 14 residues. Between the trimmed V and J ends, which lost 3 bases and 4 bases, there was a span of 11 bases. CDR1 and CDR2 from the germline V gene are LNHDA and SQIVND (reference sequence). CDR3 loop: CASSISGFADTQYF. For the CDR3, the DNA is TGTGCCAGTAGTATTTCAGGGTTCGCAGATACGCAGTATTTT.